Listed below are T cell receptor beta chains from one sample, sequenced in a study of long-term antiretroviral therapy in people with HIV. The method was immunoSEQ multiplex PCR; TCRdb's version includes in-frame clones alone and lacks a portion of them. Here the sample spans about 21,000 clones, under 90% being singletons. This sample comprised unsorted PBMCs, obtained 0.1 years before starting antiretroviral therapy. The receptor source for this set is a man between 35 and 55 years old with HIV. Both conserved end residues are part of each CDR3. Size tells how often a clone was seen (once, few, many) or the class of an expanded clone, and some rows leave it out.

v_gene: TRBV7-2; abundance: -; j_gene: TRBJ2-1; CDR3aa: CASSFQRYNEQFF
v_gene: TRBV18; abundance: -; j_gene: TRBJ2-1; CDR3aa: CASSPGTGEKFF
v_gene: TRBV27; abundance: -; j_gene: TRBJ2-1; CDR3aa: CASSLSANEQFF
v_gene: TRBV28; abundance: -; j_gene: TRBJ2-3; CDR3aa: CASSFGGLNTQYF
v_gene: TRBV11-3; abundance: -; j_gene: TRBJ2-5; CDR3aa: CASSLRGNGRETQYF
v_gene: TRBV6-1; abundance: -; j_gene: TRBJ2-6; CDR3aa: CASRLFGANVLTF
v_gene: TRBV7-2; abundance: -; j_gene: TRBJ1-6; CDR3aa: CASSLEVGNSPLHF
v_gene: TRBV21-1; abundance: -; j_gene: TRBJ1-6; CDR3aa: CASSFRAPLHF
v_gene: TRBV19; abundance: -; j_gene: TRBJ1-6; CDR3aa: CASSTGTSYNSPLHF
v_gene: TRBV7-2; abundance: once; j_gene: TRBJ1-3; CDR3aa: CASSPSALSGNTIYF
v_gene: TRBV29-1; abundance: -; j_gene: TRBJ1-1; CDR3aa: CSVGRGQNTEAFF
v_gene: TRBV7-2; abundance: -; j_gene: TRBJ1-1; CDR3aa: CASSLGGVGTEAFF
v_gene: TRBV4-3; abundance: -; j_gene: TRBJ1-6; CDR3aa: CASSQSRDPRSPLHF
v_gene: TRBV7-2; abundance: few; j_gene: TRBJ2-7; CDR3aa: CASSFIGGLAGISYEQYF
v_gene: TRBV7-2; abundance: -; j_gene: TRBJ2-1; CDR3aa: CASRPAGHANNEQFF
v_gene: TRBV5-4; abundance: -; j_gene: TRBJ2-3; CDR3aa: CASSPELDTQYF
v_gene: TRBV28; abundance: -; j_gene: TRBJ1-4; CDR3aa: CASSSLDRLYEKLFF
v_gene: TRBV6-5; abundance: -; j_gene: TRBJ1-1; CDR3aa: CASSYLGGRPEAFF
v_gene: TRBV5-4; abundance: -; j_gene: TRBJ1-2; CDR3aa: CASSPDSNYGYTF
v_gene: TRBV11-3; abundance: -; j_gene: TRBJ2-7; CDR3aa: CASSLEGDSYEQYF
v_gene: TRBV10-2; abundance: few; j_gene: TRBJ2-1; CDR3aa: CASIKPGGYNEQFF
v_gene: TRBV27; abundance: once; j_gene: TRBJ1-5; CDR3aa: CATLNQPQHF
v_gene: TRBV7-2; abundance: -; j_gene: TRBJ2-5; CDR3aa: CASRWDNLKTETQYF
v_gene: TRBV27; abundance: -; j_gene: TRBJ2-7; CDR3aa: CASSARDFVNEQYF
v_gene: TRBV29-1; abundance: -; j_gene: TRBJ2-5; CDR3aa: CSVGGRARGGPETQYF
v_gene: TRBV7-2; abundance: -; j_gene: TRBJ2-3; CDR3aa: CASRPGLAPVDTQYF
v_gene: TRBV5-4; abundance: -; j_gene: TRBJ1-2; CDR3aa: CASSLKTGLDYGYTF
v_gene: TRBV7-2; abundance: -; j_gene: TRBJ2-7; CDR3aa: CASSLYSYEQYF
v_gene: TRBV19; abundance: -; j_gene: TRBJ1-5; CDR3aa: CASSILRQTWIESNQPQHF
v_gene: TRBV5-8; abundance: -; j_gene: TRBJ1-4; CDR3aa: CASSLAKGPYNEKLFF
v_gene: TRBV28; abundance: -; j_gene: TRBJ1-2; CDR3aa: CASSWDSQDYGYTF
v_gene: TRBV10-3; abundance: -; j_gene: TRBJ1-1; CDR3aa: CAISYTNTEAFF
v_gene: TRBV29-1; abundance: -; j_gene: TRBJ1-1; CDR3aa: CSVEGQGPFEAFF
v_gene: TRBV30; abundance: once; j_gene: TRBJ1-5; CDR3aa: CAWSSQGQLNQPQHF
v_gene: TRBV29-1; abundance: -; j_gene: TRBJ2-5; CDR3aa: CSVEDLLAGGETQYF
v_gene: TRBV25-1; abundance: medium-sized; j_gene: TRBJ2-7; CDR3aa: CASSEFGTGEQYF
v_gene: TRBV5-4; abundance: -; j_gene: TRBJ1-2; CDR3aa: CASTVRGQGLYGYTF
v_gene: TRBV18; abundance: -; j_gene: TRBJ2-2; CDR3aa: CASSPYQGADTGELFF
v_gene: TRBV21-1; abundance: -; j_gene: TRBJ2-3; CDR3aa: CASSKVFSSGREDTQYF
v_gene: TRBV6-5; abundance: -; j_gene: TRBJ1-2; CDR3aa: CASRQFGSFGGYTF
v_gene: TRBV12-5; abundance: -; j_gene: TRBJ2-1; CDR3aa: CASGSTGGKHEQFF
v_gene: TRBV5-1; abundance: -; j_gene: TRBJ2-7; CDR3aa: CASSPEGAHEQYF
v_gene: TRBV28; abundance: -; j_gene: TRBJ1-5; CDR3aa: CASSTDRNSNQPQHF
v_gene: TRBV9; abundance: -; j_gene: TRBJ2-5; CDR3aa: CASSSDSKGSQYF
v_gene: TRBV15; abundance: -; j_gene: TRBJ2-7; CDR3aa: CATSSSSGVYEQYF
v_gene: TRBV7-8; abundance: -; j_gene: TRBJ2-3; CDR3aa: CASSSRGGGTDTQYF
v_gene: TRBV28; abundance: -; j_gene: TRBJ2-2; CDR3aa: CASTPGQTNTGELFF
v_gene: TRBV19; abundance: -; j_gene: TRBJ2-7; CDR3aa: CASSRASGRYEQYF
v_gene: TRBV27; abundance: -; j_gene: TRBJ2-7; CDR3aa: CASSLWTPALIYEQYF
v_gene: TRBV7-2; abundance: -; j_gene: TRBJ1-6; CDR3aa: CASSPRGQGRNSPLHF
v_gene: TRBV7-9; abundance: -; j_gene: TRBJ2-7; CDR3aa: CASSPRGGEQYF
v_gene: TRBV30; abundance: -; j_gene: TRBJ2-3; CDR3aa: CAWSRQTLSTDTQYF
v_gene: TRBV7-7; abundance: -; j_gene: TRBJ2-3; CDR3aa: CASSLAEADTQYF
v_gene: TRBV5-6; abundance: -; j_gene: TRBJ1-3; CDR3aa: CASSFVGNTIYF
v_gene: TRBV7-2; abundance: once; j_gene: TRBJ1-5; CDR3aa: CASSHTGGGNQPQHF